The 24 T cell receptor beta chains given below trace back to one sample, sequenced in a study of T-cell memory formation after mild COVID-19. TCRdb processed the 5' RACE reads anew with MiXCR; each CDR3 protein has one entry. The sample includes about 540,000 distinct CDR3 sequences, roughly 22% of them seen just once. The specimen was PBMCs or a T cell subset sorted from them (not recorded which). These receptors came from an adult woman who had mild COVID-19 (a few samples of this study predate the infection). Cell type and time point are not known.

The chain joins TRBV12-3 or TRBV12-4 to TRBJ2-7; 9 bases map to TRBD2. This CDR3 has 16 residues. With 5 bases clipped from V and 6 bases from J, the junction kept 14 bases outside the gene matches. The CDR3 is CASSVSSGVPPGEQYF. CDR3 nucleotides: TGTGCCAGCAGTGTCTCTAGCGGGGTGCCCCCAGGCGAGCAGTACTTC.

This clonotype was seen a few times. V and J are TRBV5-1 and TRBJ2-5; TRBD2 agrees at 12 bases. The length of the CDR3 is 14 residues. Trimming removed 4 bases from V and 4 bases from J; junction bases left unmatched: 2. Germline loops: CDR1 SGHRS, CDR2 YFSETQ. Here the CDR3 reads CASSRTSGAETQYF. In DNA, the CDR3 is TGCGCCAGCAGCCGGACTAGCGGGGCAGAGACCCAGTACTTC.

This clonotype has a handful of counts. For the CDR3, the DNA is TGCAGCGTTACCATCTCTACGAGCTCCTACAATGAGCAGTTCTTC. Encoded protein: CSVTISTSSYNEQFF. The chain employs TRBV29-1 and TRBJ2-1; unclear D gene. From germline, CDR1 is SQVTM and CDR2 ANQGSEA. This CDR3 spans 15 amino acids. Trimming left V 5 bases short and J 0 bases short, with 14 bases between.

There are many counts of this clonotype. The chain joins TRBV12-3 or TRBV12-4 to TRBJ2-1, with TRBD2 matching 8 bases. After removal of 5 bases from V and 6 bases from J, the junction contained 15 bases not matched to a gene. The CDR3 loop spans 17 amino acids. The CDR3 DNA sequence: TGTGCCAGCAGTCGTCCACTCCAGAGCGGGAGAAGCAATGAGCAGTTCTTC. Protein product: CASSRPLQSGRSNEQFF.

The chain has TRBV20-1 and TRBJ2-3, with TRBD2 matching over 7 bases. Germline values: CDR1 DFQATT, CDR2 SNEGSKA (reference sequence). The ends lost 2 bases at V and 2 bases at J; junction bases unmatched: 7. This CDR3 has 15 amino acids. CDR3 in amino acids: CSARKAGRDTDTQYF. The CDR3 coding sequence is TGCAGTGCTAGAAAAGCGGGGAGGGACACAGATACGCAGTATTTT.

This clonotype has a handful of counts. The chain carries TRBV9 and TRBJ1-1; TRBD1 might be the D (5 bases). The CDR3 covers 15 residues. The ends were cut back, 0 bases at V and 0 bases at J, with 9 bases in the middle. The germline gives CDR1 SGDLS, CDR2 YYNGEE. The CDR3 coding sequence is TGTGCCAGCAGCGTAGGTCAGGGTATGAACACTGAAGCTTTCTTT. Amino acids: CASSVGQGMNTEAFF. Drawing the rest from reference TRBV9 and TRBJ1-1, the complete variable domain is DSGVTQTPKHLITATGQRVTLRCSPRSGDLSVYWYQQSLDQGLQFLIQYYNGEERAKGNILERFSAQQFPDLHSELNLSSLELGDSALYFCASSVGQGMNTEAFFGQGTRLTVV.

This clonotype occurred a few times. The chain is built from TRBV5-1 and TRBJ2-7, with a possible D match to TRBD1 (6 bases). V was trimmed by 4 bases and J by 3 bases, leaving 14 bases between them. This CDR3 region has 14 residues. CDR1 SGHRS and CDR2 YFSETQ come from the germline V gene. CDR3: CASSPRDTIYEQYF. The CDR3 DNA reads as TGCGCCAGCAGCCCCCGGGACACTATCTACGAGCAGTACTTC.

A note on this clonotype: One end of the junction fails to match germline, which may point to a read error. The CDR3 loop reads CASSPPILQWNPEAFF. The CDR3 DNA follows: TGTGCCAGCTCACCACCTATACTCCAGTGGAACCCTGAAGCTTTCTTT. The genes are TRBV18 and TRBJ1-1; D unclear. Germline V gives CDR1 KGHSH, CDR2 LQKENI. The CDR3 totals 16 residues.

The gene calls are TRBV7-2 and TRBJ2-4; a weak D match, TRBD1 (5 bases). The CDR3 has 16 amino acids. Trimming removed 1 base from V and 6 bases from J, with 16 bases in between. CDR1 is SGHTA, CDR2 FQGNSA, per germline. The CDR3 loop reads CASSLGYRPDTNIQYF. For the CDR3, the DNA is TGTGCCAGCAGCTTAGGTTACAGGCCCGATACAAACATTCAGTACTTC.

This chain joins TRBV6-1 and TRBJ1-1; no clear D. CDR1 and CDR2 (germline): MNHNS, SASEGT. V lost 7 bases and J lost 3, with 12 bases in between. The CDR3 contains 13 residues. The CDR3 protein is CASTSVMYTEAFF. The CDR3 bases are TGTGCCAGCACGAGCGTAATGTACACTGAAGCTTTCTTT.

Only a few counts were recorded for this clonotype. The genes are TRBV28 and TRBJ2-7, with D perhaps matching TRBD1 (6 bases). V lost 3 bases and J lost 3, with 9 bases in between. The germline CDR1 and CDR2 sequences are MDHEN and SYDVKM. The CDR3 totals 13 residues. The CDR3 DNA reads as TGTGCCAGCAGTTTTCGACAGGTCTACGAGCAGTACTTC. This translates into CASSFRQVYEQYF.

This clonotype was detected a few times. The chain has TRBV7-9 and TRBJ1-6; D may be TRBD1 (6 bases). The CDR3 loop spans 16 amino acids. The V end lost 4 bases, the J end lost 7 bases, and 17 bases lay between the germline ends. Germline CDR1 SEHNR, CDR2 FQNEAQ (reference sequence). The CDR3 here is CASSSPRQGRNSPLHF. The CDR3 bases are TGTGCCAGCAGCTCCCCGAGGCAGGGGAGGAATTCACCCCTCCACTTT.

The chain uses TRBV30 and TRBJ2-7; TRBD2 agrees at 7 bases. The CDR3 sequence is 17 residues long. V lost 1 base to trimming and J lost 3 bases; unmatched junction nucleotides: 15. Germline V gives CDR1 GTSNPN, CDR2 SVGIG (reference sequence). Here the CDR3 reads CAWSGAVAGDIIYEQYF. As DNA, the CDR3 is TGTGCCTGGAGTGGAGCGGTAGCGGGCGATATCATCTACGAGCAGTACTTC.

V and J are TRBV12-3 or TRBV12-4 and TRBJ1-5; D unresolved. Between the trimmed V and J ends, which lost 1 base and 8 bases, there was a span of 9 bases. CDR3 size: 13 residues. For the CDR3, the DNA is TGTGCCAGCAGTTTAGATGGGGAGGAGCCCCAGCATTTT. Amino acids: CASSLDGEEPQHF.

The V call is TRBV9, the J call TRBJ2-3, with no clear D. Trimming stripped 4 bases from V and 0 bases from J, with 24 bases between. The germline V gene encodes CDR1 SGDLS and CDR2 YYNGEE. There are 19 residues in the CDR3. DNA of the CDR3: TGTGCCAGCAGCCCACACACGCGGTCGGCACCCGGGAGCACAGATACGCAGTATTTT. Protein sequence: CASSPHTRSAPGSTDTQYF.

This clonotype was counted only a few times. This chain links TRBV24-1 with TRBJ1-5; 11 nucleotides agree with TRBD1. The CDR3 totals 16 residues. Germline V gene data show CDR1 as KGHDR and CDR2 as SFDVKD. J lost 5 bases, V lost 4 bases, and 6 bases had no gene match. The CDR3 region has the DNA TGTGCCACCAGTGACCGCGGGACAGGGGGGGATCAGCCCCAGCATTTT. Translation gives CATSDRGTGGDQPQHF.

The genes are TRBV6-2 or TRBV6-3 and TRBJ2-3, with TRBD2 identical over 7 bases. Trimming at V came to 0 bases and at J to 1 base, leaving 4 bases not matched to a gene. CDR3 length: 16 amino acids. Germline V gene data show CDR1 as MNHEY and CDR2 as SVGEGT. CDR3 sequence: CASSYSSGIGTDTQYF. The CDR3 DNA reads TGTGCCAGCAGTTACTCGAGCGGGATTGGCACAGATACGCAGTATTTT.

In this sample, this clonotype turned up a few times. This sequence joins TRBV20-1 and TRBJ1-1, with 10 bases identical to TRBD1. Looked up from germline, CDR1 is DFQATT and CDR2 is SNEGSKA (reference sequence). This CDR3 is built from 15 residues. Trimming took 0 bases from V and 5 from J; bases not matched to a gene: 6. This chain's CDR3 is CSARDWTGGKTEAFF. The CDR3, as DNA: TGCAGTGCTAGAGATTGGACAGGGGGAAAAACTGAAGCTTTCTTT.

The rearrangement uses TRBV29-1 and TRBJ2-7, with TRBD2 matching 7 bases. CDR3 length equals 14 residues. Trimming took 2 bases from V and 4 from J; bases not matched to a gene: 8. Germline V gives CDR1 SQVTM, CDR2 ANQGSEA. This CDR3 is CSVEIAGVLYEQYF. Here the CDR3 DNA reads TGCAGCGTTGAAATCGCGGGAGTGTTGTACGAGCAGTACTTC.

This clonotype was found a few times. The J gene is TRBJ1-2, the V gene TRBV4-1; the D is unclear. The CDR3 loop spans 15 amino acids. Germline V lookup: CDR1 MGHRA, CDR2 YSYEKL. Trimming left V 1 base short and J 2 bases short, with 11 bases between. The CDR3 DNA is TGCGCCAGCAGCCAAGTGAAGGGCCTAAACTATGGCTACACCTTC. Amino acid sequence: CASSQVKGLNYGYTF.

The V and J genes are TRBV24-1 and TRBJ2-1, with a weak D call TRBD1 (5 bases). CDR1 is KGHDR, CDR2 SFDVKD, per germline. CDR3 size: 12 residues. V was cut by 5 bases and J by 8 bases, with 9 bases left in between. The CDR3 DNA is TGTGCCACCAGTGGCCTCAGGGATGAGCAGTTCTTC. Translating it yields CATSGLRDEQFF.

This clonotype was counted many times. J is TRBJ1-4 and V is TRBV12-3 or TRBV12-4, with 11 bases that match TRBD1. Trimming took 6 bases from V and 3 from J; bases not matched to a gene: 9. The CDR3 consists of 17 residues. The CDR3 loop reads CASRGTGGFVANEKLFF. CDR3 nucleotide sequence: TGTGCCAGCAGGGGGACAGGGGGATTTGTGGCTAATGAAAAACTGTTTTTT.

The J gene is TRBJ1-5, the V gene TRBV5-1, with D perhaps TRBD1 (6 bases). The germline V gene has CDR1 SGHRS and CDR2 YFSETQ. Trimming removed 4 bases from V and 5 bases from J, with 13 bases in between. The CDR3 runs 14 residues. CDR3 protein: CASSVATGDQPQHF. DNA for the CDR3: TGCGCCAGCAGCGTAGCGACAGGAGATCAGCCCCAGCATTTT.

The CDR3 DNA is TGTGCCAGCAGCCAAGGATGGCAGGGTTGGAATGAGCAGTTCTTC. As protein: CASSQGWQGWNEQFF. V is TRBV14 and J is TRBJ2-1, with a possible D match to TRBD1 (5 bases). Per germline, CDR1 SGHDN and CDR2 FVKESK. The CDR3 has 15 residues. The ends were cut back, 1 base at V and 7 bases at J, with 14 bases in the middle.